This T cell receptor beta chain was recorded in a study of blood T cell repertoires in COVID-19. Looking at the study overall: Collection of acute and convalescent COVID-19 samples took place in the United States, Italy and Spain. The analysed material was cDNA or gDNA that came from T cells, B-cell-depleted T cells, or PBMCs.

CDR3 length equals 13 residues. V was cut by 4 bases and J by 3 bases, with 8 bases left in between. Per the authors' pipeline: For nucleated cells, counts were estimated from reference gene primer amplification. The repertoire was sequenced with immunoSEQ multiplex PCR; TCRdb's copy has only in-frame clones and lacks some. V and J calls and clone size are as listed in that table; D and trimming were resolved from the DNA. The data show approximately 140,000 clones, with around 89% seen just once and roughly 28% held by the top ten. The sequenced sample was peripheral blood. The chain links TRBV12-3 or TRBV12-4 to TRBJ2-3; a possible D gene is TRBD1 (7 bases). The TCR originated in a human donor in a cohort sampled during active COVID-19. CDR3 protein: CASSSGGTDTQYF. The CDR3 DNA reads as TGTGCCAGCAGTTCAGGGGGGACAGATACGCAGTATTTT.